This is a list of T cell receptor beta chains from one sample in a study of OX40 agonist ivuxolimab in advanced cancers. Some clones are missing from TCRdb's copy, which holds only in-frame ones; the method was immunoSEQ multiplex PCR. The sample holds roughly 60,000 clones, 80% to 90% seen once. The sequences come from CD4+ or CD8+ T cells sorted from blood, collected in a trial of the OX40 agonist ivuxolimab. These receptors originate from an adult with an advanced solid tumor such as melanoma, head and neck, liver or kidney cancer. CDR3s leave out the opening cysteine and the closing phenylalanine or tryptophan. D genes are given only for firm matches.

V	length	J	D	CDR3
TRBV5-4	12	TRBJ2-5	NA	ASSPPSRKETQY
TRBV20-1	9	TRBJ1-1	NA	SARDNTEAF
TRBV15	13	TRBJ2-7	NA	ATSRSAYGSYEQY
TRBV5-4	14	TRBJ2-3	TRBD2	ASSLELAEGANTQY
TRBV21-1	20	TRBJ2-3	NA	ASSKLICGTSGHAAITDTQY
TRBV10-3	15	TRBJ1-1	NA	AINDRNARQMNTEAF
TRBV9	12	TRBJ1-1	NA	ASSTQTGYTEAF
TRBV18	12	TRBJ1-6	NA	ASSPQTQGITLH
TRBV7-2	14	TRBJ2-3	TRBD2	ASSSGKEAGTDTQY
TRBV6-6	9	TRBJ2-7	NA	ASSYEDEQY